The TCR beta chain described here comes from a study of blood T cell repertoires in COVID-19. Study overall: Sources were T cells, B-cell-depleted T cells, or PBMCs; the material itself was cDNA or gDNA.

The V end was cut by 1 base, the J end by 0 bases, with 7 bases between. The CDR3 loop spans 15 amino acids. Per germline, CDR1 SGHKS and CDR2 YYEKEE (reference sequence). Measured with immunoSEQ multiplex PCR; TCRdb has only the in-frame clones, and not every one. The sample lists some 330,000 clones, approximately 87% seen once, with 4% in the top ten. The chain recombines TRBV5-5 with TRBJ2-2; D remains unclear. The sequencing sample was made of peripheral blood. The receptor was derived from a woman between 45 and 60 years old with active or convalescent COVID-19. This CDR3 reads CASSLNTPNTGELFF. CDR3 coding DNA: TGTGCCAGCAGCTTGAACACCCCGAACACCGGGGAGCTGTTTTTT.